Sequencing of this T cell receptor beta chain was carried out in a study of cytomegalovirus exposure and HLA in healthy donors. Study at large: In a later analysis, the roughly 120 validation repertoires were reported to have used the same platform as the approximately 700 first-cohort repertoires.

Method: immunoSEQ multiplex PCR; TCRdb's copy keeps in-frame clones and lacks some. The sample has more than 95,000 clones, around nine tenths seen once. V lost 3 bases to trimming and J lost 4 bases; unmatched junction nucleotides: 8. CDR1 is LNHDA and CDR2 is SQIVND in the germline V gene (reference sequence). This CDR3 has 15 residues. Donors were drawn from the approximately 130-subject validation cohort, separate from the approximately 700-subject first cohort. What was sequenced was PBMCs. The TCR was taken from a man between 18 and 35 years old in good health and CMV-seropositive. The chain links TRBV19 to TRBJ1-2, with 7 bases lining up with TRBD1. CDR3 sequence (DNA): TGTGCCAGTAGTATCGCGGAGGGGGCGGGCTATGGCTACACCTTC. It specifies CASSIAEGAGYGYTF.